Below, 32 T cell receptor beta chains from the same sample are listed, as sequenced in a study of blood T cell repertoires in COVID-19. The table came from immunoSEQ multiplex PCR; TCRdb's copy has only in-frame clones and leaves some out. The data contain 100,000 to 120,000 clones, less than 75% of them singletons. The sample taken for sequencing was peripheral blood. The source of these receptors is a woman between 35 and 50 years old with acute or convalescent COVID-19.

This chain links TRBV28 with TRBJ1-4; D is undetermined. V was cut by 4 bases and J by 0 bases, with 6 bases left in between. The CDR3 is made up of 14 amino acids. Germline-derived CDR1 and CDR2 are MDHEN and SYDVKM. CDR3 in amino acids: CASSWPTTNEKLFF. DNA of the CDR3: TGTGCCAGCAGTTGGCCCACAACTAATGAAAAACTGTTTTTT.

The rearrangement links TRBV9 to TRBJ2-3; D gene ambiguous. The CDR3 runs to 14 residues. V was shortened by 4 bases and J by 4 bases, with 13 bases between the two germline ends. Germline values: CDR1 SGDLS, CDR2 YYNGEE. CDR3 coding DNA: TGTGCCAGCAGCCCACACTTGGGCGCAGATACGCAGTATTTT. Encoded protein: CASSPHLGADTQYF.

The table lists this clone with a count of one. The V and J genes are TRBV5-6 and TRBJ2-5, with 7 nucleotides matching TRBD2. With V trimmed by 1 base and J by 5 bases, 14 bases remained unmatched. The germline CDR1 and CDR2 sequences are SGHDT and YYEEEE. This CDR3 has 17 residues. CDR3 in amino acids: CASSLNVQRGLSETQYF. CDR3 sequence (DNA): TGTGCCAGCAGCTTGAATGTGCAGCGGGGTTTGAGCGAGACCCAGTACTTC.

CDR3 in amino acids: CASGRLGGQPQHF. The CDR3 DNA follows: TGTGCCAGCGGACGCCTGGGAGGGCAGCCCCAGCATTTT. This chain uses TRBV12-3 or TRBV12-4 with TRBJ1-5; D gene ambiguous. The V gene lost 8 bases and the J gene lost 7 bases, with 15 bases spanning the gap. The CDR3 consists of 13 residues.

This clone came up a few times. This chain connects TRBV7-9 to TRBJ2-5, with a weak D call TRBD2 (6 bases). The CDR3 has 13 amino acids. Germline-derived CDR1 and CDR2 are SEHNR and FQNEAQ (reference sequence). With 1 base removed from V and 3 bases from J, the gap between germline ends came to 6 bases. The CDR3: CASSLGGEETQYF. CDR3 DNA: TGTGCCAGCAGCTTAGGGGGGGAAGAGACCCAGTACTTC.

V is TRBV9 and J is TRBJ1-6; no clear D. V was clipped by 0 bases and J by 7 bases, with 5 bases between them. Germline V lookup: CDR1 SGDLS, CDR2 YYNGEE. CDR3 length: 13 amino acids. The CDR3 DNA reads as TGTGCCAGCAGCGTAGACGGGAATTCACCCCTCCACTTT. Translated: CASSVDGNSPLHF.

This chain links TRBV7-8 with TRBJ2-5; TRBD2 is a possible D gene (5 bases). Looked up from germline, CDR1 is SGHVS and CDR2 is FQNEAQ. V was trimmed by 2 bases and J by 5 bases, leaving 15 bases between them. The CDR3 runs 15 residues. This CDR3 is CASSLRRGLGETQYF. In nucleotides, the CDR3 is TGTGCCAGCAGCTTAAGACGCGGACTGGGGGAGACCCAGTACTTC.

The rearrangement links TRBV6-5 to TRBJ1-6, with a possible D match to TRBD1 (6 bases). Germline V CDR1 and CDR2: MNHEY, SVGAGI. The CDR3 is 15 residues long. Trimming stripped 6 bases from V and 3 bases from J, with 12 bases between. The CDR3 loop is CASSEGHHYNSPLHF. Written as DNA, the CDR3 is TGTGCCAGCAGCGAGGGACACCACTATAATTCACCCCTCCACTTT.

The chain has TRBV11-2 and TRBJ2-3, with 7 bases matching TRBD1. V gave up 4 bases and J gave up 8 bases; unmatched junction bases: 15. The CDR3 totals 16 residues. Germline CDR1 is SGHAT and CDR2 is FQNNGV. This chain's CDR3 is CASSSGQTEPAATQYF. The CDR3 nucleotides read TGTGCCAGCAGCTCGGGACAGACAGAGCCCGCAGCTACGCAGTATTTT.

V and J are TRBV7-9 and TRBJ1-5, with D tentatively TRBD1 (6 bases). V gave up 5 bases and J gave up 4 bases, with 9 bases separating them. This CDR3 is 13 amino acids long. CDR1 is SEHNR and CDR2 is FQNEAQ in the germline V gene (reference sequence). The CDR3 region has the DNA TGTGCCAGCAGCGCCCAGGGGAATCAGCCCCAGCATTTT. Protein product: CASSAQGNQPQHF.

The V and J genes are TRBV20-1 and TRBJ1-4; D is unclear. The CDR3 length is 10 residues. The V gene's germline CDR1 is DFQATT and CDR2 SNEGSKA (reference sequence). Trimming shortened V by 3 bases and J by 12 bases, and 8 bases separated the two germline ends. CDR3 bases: TGCAGTGCTAGTAAACGGGAACTGTTTTTT. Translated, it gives CSASKRELFF.

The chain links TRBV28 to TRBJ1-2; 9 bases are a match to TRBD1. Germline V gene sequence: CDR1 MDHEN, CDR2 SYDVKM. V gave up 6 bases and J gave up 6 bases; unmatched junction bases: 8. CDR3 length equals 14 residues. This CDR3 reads CASRGGTGPNGYTF. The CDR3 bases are TGTGCCAGCAGAGGCGGGACAGGGCCCAATGGCTACACCTTC.

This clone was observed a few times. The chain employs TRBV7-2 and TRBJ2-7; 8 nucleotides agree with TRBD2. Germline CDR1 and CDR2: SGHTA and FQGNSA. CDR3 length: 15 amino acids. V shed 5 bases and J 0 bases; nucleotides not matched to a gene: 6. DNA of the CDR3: TGTGCCAGCAGCAAAGCTAGCGGGCCCTCCTACGAGCAGTACTTC. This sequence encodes CASSKASGPSYEQYF. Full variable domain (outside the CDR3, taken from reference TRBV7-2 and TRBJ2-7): GAGVSQSPSNKVTEKGKDVELRCDPISGHTALYWYRQSLGQGLEFLIYFQGNSAPDKSGLPSDRFSAERTGGSVSTLTIQRTQQEDSAVYLCASSKASGPSYEQYFGPGTRLTVT.

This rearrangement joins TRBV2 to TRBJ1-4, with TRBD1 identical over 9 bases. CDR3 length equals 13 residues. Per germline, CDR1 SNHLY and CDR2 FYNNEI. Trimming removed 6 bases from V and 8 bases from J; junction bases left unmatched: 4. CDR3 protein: CASRWTGDEKLFF. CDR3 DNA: TGTGCCAGCAGGTGGACAGGGGACGAAAAACTGTTTTTT.

The CDR3 sequence: CASTLTGGYTEAFF. CDR3 coding DNA: TGTGCCAGCACCCTGACAGGGGGCTACACTGAAGCTTTCTTT. The chain carries TRBV28 and TRBJ1-1, with 10 nucleotides matching TRBD1. The CDR3 is 14 amino acids. V shed 7 bases, J shed 3 bases, and the junction held 5 bases outside the gene matches. Germline values: CDR1 MDHEN, CDR2 SYDVKM.

The CDR3 is CARGGEACTGELFF. As DNA, the CDR3 is TGTGCCAGAGGGGGGGAGGCCTGCACCGGGGAGCTGTTTTTT. This chain uses TRBV5-3 with TRBJ2-2; 7 positions agree with TRBD2. TRBV5-3 is labeled an ORF, and its function is uncertain. With V trimmed by 7 bases and J by 4 bases, 7 bases remained unmatched. This CDR3 spans 14 amino acids.

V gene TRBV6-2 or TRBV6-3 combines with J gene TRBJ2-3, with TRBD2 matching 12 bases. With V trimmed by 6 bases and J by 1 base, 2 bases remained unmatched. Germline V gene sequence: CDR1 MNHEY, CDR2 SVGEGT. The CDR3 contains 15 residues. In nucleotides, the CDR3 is TGTGCCAGCAGCCGGACTAGCGGGGGCACAGATACGCAGTATTTT. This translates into CASSRTSGGTDTQYF.

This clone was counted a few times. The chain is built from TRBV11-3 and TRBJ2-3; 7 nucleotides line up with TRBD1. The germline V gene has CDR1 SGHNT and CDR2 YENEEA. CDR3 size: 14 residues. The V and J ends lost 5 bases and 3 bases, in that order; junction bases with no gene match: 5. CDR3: CASSPTGKTDTQYF. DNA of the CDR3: TGTGCCAGCAGCCCGACAGGGAAGACAGATACGCAGTATTTT.

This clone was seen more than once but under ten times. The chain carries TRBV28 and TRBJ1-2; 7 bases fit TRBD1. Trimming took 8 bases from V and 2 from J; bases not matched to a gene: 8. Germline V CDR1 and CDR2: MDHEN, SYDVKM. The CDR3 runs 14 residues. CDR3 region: CASVPPGQNYGYTF. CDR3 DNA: TGTGCCAGCGTACCCCCGGGACAGAACTATGGCTACACCTTC.

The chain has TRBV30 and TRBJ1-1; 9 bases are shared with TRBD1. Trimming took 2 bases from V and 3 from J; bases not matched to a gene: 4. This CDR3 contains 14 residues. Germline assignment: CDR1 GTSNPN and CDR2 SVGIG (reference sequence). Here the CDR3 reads CAWSWGQGYTEAFF. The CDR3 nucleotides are TGTGCCTGGAGTTGGGGACAGGGTTACACTGAAGCTTTCTTT.

The CDR3 coding sequence is TGTGCCAGCAGCCAGGGGAGGCAAGAGACCCAGTACTTC. Translating it yields CASSQGRQETQYF. The chain recombines TRBV14 with TRBJ2-5; a possible D gene is TRBD2 (6 bases). This CDR3 comprises 13 residues. The germline V gene encodes CDR1 SGHDN and CDR2 FVKESK. Between the trimmed V and J ends, which lost 3 bases and 2 bases, there was a span of 7 bases.

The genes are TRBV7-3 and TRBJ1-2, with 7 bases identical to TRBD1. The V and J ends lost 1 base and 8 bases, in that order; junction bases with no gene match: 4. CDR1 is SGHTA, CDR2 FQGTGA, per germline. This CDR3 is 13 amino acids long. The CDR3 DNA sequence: TGTGCCAGCAGCTTAAGACAGGGTCGGGGCTACACCTTC. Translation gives CASSLRQGRGYTF.

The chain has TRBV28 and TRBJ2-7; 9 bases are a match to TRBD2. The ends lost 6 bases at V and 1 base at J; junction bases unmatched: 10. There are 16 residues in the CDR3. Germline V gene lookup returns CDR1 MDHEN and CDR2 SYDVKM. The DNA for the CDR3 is TGTGCCAGCAGCCCTGTGATAGCGGGGGCTTCCTACGAGCAGTACTTC. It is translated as CASSPVIAGASYEQYF.

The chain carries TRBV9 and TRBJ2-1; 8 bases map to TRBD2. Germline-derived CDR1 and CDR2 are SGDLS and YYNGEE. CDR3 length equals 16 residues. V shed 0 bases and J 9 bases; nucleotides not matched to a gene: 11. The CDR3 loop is CASSVAGGGNTGEQFF. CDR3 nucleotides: TGTGCCAGCAGCGTAGCTGGCGGGGGGAACACTGGTGAGCAGTTCTTC.

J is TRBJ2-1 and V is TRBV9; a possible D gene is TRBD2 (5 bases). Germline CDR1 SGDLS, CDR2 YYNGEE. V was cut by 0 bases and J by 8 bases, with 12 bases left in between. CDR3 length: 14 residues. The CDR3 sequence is CASSVAGLGYEQFF. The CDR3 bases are TGTGCCAGCAGCGTAGCGGGGTTGGGGTATGAGCAGTTCTTC.

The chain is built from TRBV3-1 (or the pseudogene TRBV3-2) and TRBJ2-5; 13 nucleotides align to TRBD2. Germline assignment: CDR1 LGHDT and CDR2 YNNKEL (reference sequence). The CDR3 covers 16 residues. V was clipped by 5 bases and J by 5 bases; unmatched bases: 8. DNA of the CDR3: TGTGCCAGCAGCACCCATACTAGCGGGGGGGCCGAGACCCAGTACTTC. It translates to CASSTHTSGGAETQYF.

The CDR3 sequence is CASSSGTGGKTFTDTQYF. In DNA, the CDR3 is TGTGCCAGCAGTTCCGGGACAGGGGGGAAAACTTTCACAGATACGCAGTATTTT. V is TRBV6-2 or TRBV6-3 and J is TRBJ2-3; TRBD1 agrees at 11 bases. This CDR3 comprises 18 residues. Trimming at V came to 4 bases and at J to 2 bases, leaving 11 bases not matched to a gene. Germline-derived CDR1 and CDR2 are MNHEY and SVGEGT.

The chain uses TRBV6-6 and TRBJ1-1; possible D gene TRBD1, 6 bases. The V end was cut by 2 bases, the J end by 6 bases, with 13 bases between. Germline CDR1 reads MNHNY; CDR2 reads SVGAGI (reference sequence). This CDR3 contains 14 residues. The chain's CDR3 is CASSYLGTLPEAFF. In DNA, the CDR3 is TGTGCCAGCAGTTACCTCGGGACACTCCCTGAAGCTTTCTTT.

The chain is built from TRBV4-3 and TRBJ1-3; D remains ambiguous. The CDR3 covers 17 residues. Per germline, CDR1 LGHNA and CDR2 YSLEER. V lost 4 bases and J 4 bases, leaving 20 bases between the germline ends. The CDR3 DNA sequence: TGCGCCAGCAGCCGCAATGGAGGGTCCGCGTCGGGAAACACCATATATTTT. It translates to CASSRNGGSASGNTIYF.

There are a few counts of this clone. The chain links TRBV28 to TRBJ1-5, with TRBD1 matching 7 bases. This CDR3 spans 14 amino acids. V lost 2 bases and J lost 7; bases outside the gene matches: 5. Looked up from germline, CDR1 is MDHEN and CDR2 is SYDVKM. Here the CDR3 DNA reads TGTGCCAGCAGTTTAATGACAGGGAGCCAGCCCCAGCATTTT. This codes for CASSLMTGSQPQHF. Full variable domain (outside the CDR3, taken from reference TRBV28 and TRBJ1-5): DVKVTQSSRYLVKRTGEKVFLECVQDMDHENMFWYRQDPGLGLRLIYFSYDVKMKEKGDIPEGYSVSREKKERFSLILESASTNQTSMYLCASSLMTGSQPQHFGDGTRLSIL.

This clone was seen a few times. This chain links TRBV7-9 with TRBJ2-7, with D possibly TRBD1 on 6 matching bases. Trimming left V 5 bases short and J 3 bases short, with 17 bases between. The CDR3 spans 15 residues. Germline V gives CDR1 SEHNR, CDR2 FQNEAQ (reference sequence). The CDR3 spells CASSRTGITIYEQYF. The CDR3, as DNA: TGTGCCAGCAGCCGAACAGGGATTACAATCTACGAGCAGTACTTC.

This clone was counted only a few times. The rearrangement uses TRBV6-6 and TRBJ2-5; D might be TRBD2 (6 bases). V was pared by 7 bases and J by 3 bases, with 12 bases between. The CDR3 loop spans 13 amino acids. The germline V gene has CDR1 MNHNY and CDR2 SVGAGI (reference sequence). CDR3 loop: CASTPWGEETQYF. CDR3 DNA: TGTGCCAGCACCCCCTGGGGGGAAGAGACCCAGTACTTC.